The 4 T cell receptor beta chains listed next were all sequenced from one sample in a study of blood T cell repertoires in COVID-19. Generated by immunoSEQ multiplex PCR, the TCRdb table keeps only in-frame clones and is missing some. Here the sample spans 250,000 to 300,000 clones, around 89% being singletons. Sequencing input: peripheral blood. These receptors were obtained from a woman in her forties or fifties with COVID-19, enrolled during active disease.

This chain connects TRBV27 to TRBJ2-7, with TRBD1 matching over 8 bases. J was trimmed by 5 bases and V by 6 bases; bases with no gene match: 12. This CDR3 is 15 amino acids long. Per germline, CDR1 MNHEY and CDR2 SMNVEV (reference sequence). CDR3 in amino acids: CASSSRRGQSNEQYF. CDR3 coding DNA: TGTGCCAGCAGCTCTCGCAGGGGGCAGTCCAACGAGCAGTACTTC.

The genes are TRBV19 and TRBJ2-1, with 16 bases aligning to TRBD2. V lost 4 bases and J lost 0; bases outside the gene matches: 9. This CDR3 has 20 amino acids. In germline, CDR1 is LNHDA, CDR2 SQIVND (reference sequence). The CDR3 nucleotides read TGTGCCAGTAGTAATCGGGGACTAGCGGGAGGGCCGACCTCCTACAATGAGCAGTTCTTC. Amino acids: CASSNRGLAGGPTSYNEQFF.

This chain connects TRBV10-3 to TRBJ1-5; 11 bases match TRBD1. V shed 2 bases, J shed 6 bases, and the junction held 6 bases outside the gene matches. The germline V gene encodes CDR1 ENHRY and CDR2 SYGVKD. The CDR3 runs 16 residues. CDR3 sequence (DNA): TGTGCCATCAGTGAGGGGGGACAGGGGGTGGGTCAGCCCCAGCATTTT. The encoded protein is CAISEGGQGVGQPQHF.

The chain is built from TRBV5-5 and TRBJ2-7; 7 bases map to TRBD1. This CDR3 contains 12 residues. Germline-derived CDR1 and CDR2 are SGHKS and YYEKEE (reference sequence). J was trimmed by 2 bases and V by 4 bases; bases with no gene match: 0. The CDR3 coding sequence is TGTGCCAGCAGCCAGGGGGCCTACGAGCAGTACTTC. It yields the protein CASSQGAYEQYF. The full variable domain, rest sourced from reference TRBV5-5 and TRBJ2-7, is DAGVTQSPTHLIKTRGQQVTLRCSPISGHKSVSWYQQVLGQGPQFIFQYYEKEERGRGNFPDRFSARQFPNYSSELNVNALLLGDSALYLCASSQGAYEQYFGPGTRLTVT.